Each of the 3 T cell receptor beta chains below was sequenced from the same sample in a study of shared clonotypes between healthy human individuals. Data came from immunoSEQ multiplex PCR; TCRdb stores just in-frame clones and leaves some out. In the table there are millions of clones, approximately 93% of which are singletons. What was sequenced was naive CD4+ T cells from PBMCs. Subset indicated: CD45RA+ positively selected. Receptors were obtained from a man aged 18 to 35 in good health. Some clones in this sample may be carry-over from other donors' samples.

The gene calls are TRBV28 and TRBJ2-4; TRBD1 matches at 11 bases. V was pared by 6 bases and J by 2 bases, with 6 bases of the junction left unmatched. This CDR3 is built from 16 residues. Germline V CDR1 and CDR2: MDHEN, SYDVKM. CDR3 loop: CASSPGQGETKNIQYF. In nucleotides, the CDR3 is TGTGCCAGCAGCCCGGGACAGGGGGAAACCAAAAACATTCAGTACTTC.

The V and J genes are TRBV18 and TRBJ1-4, with 9 bases identical to TRBD1. This CDR3 is built from 14 residues. V trimming: 3 bases; J trimming: 8 bases; junction bases outside the gene matches: 4. The germline V gene has CDR1 KGHSH and CDR2 LQKENI. CDR3 DNA sequence: TGTGCCAGCTCACCTTTCGGACAGGGGGAAAAACTGTTTTTT. Amino acid sequence: CASSPFGQGEKLFF.

J is TRBJ2-2 and V is TRBV11-2; no definite D call. In germline, CDR1 is SGHAT, CDR2 FQNNGV. The CDR3 runs 15 residues. The V end lost 1 base, the J end lost 0 bases, and 6 bases lay between the germline ends. The CDR3 spells CASSLGTTNTGELFF. CDR3 sequence (DNA): TGTGCCAGCAGCTTAGGGACCACGAACACCGGGGAGCTGTTTTTT.